This T cell receptor beta chain was recorded in a study of T cell changes during pregnancy in multiple sclerosis. The table came from immunoSEQ multiplex PCR; TCRdb's copy has only in-frame clones and leaves some out. This sample has about 120,000 clones, with approximately 93% found just once. V was pared by 5 bases and J by 0 bases, with 11 bases between. This CDR3 is 16 amino acids long. Looked up from germline, CDR1 is MDHEN and CDR2 is SYDVKM. The sequence derives from a female donor with multiple sclerosis, enrolled in a pregnancy study. Source: peripheral blood, taken before pregnancy. The chain combines TRBV28 with TRBJ1-6; D is unresolved. The CDR3 DNA reads as TGTGCCAGCAGTACGTTAGCGGGCTCCTATAATTCACCCCTCCACTTT. This codes for CASSTLAGSYNSPLHF.